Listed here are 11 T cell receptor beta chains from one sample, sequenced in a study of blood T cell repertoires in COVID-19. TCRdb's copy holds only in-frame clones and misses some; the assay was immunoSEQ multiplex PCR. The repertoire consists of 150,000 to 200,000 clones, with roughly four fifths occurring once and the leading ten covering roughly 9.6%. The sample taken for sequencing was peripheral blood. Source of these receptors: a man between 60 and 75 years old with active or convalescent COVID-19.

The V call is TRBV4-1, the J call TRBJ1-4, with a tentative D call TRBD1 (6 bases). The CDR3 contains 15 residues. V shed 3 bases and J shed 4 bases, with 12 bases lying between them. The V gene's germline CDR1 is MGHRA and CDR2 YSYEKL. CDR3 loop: CASSQTGTINEKLFF. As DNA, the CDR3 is TGCGCCAGCAGCCAGACCGGGACAATTAATGAAAAACTGTTTTTT.

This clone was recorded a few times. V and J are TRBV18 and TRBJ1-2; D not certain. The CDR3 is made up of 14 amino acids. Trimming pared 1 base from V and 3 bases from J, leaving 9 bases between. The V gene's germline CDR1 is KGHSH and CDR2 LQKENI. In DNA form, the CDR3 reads TGTGCCAGCTCACCACAACGGCAGGACTATGGCTACACCTTC. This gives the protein CASSPQRQDYGYTF.

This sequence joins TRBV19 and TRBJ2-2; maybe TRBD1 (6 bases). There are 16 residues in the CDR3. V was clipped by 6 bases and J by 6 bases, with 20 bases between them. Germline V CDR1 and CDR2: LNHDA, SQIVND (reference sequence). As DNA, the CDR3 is TGTGCCAGTAGGCTCACCCCCACAGGGACCCCCGGGGAGCTGTTTTTT. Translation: CASRLTPTGTPGELFF.

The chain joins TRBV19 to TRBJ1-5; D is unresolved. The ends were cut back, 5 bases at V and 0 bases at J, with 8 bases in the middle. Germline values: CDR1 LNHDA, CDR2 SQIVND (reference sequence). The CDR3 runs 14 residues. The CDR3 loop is CASSGLYSNQPQHF. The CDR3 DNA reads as TGTGCCAGTAGTGGCCTTTATAGCAATCAGCCCCAGCATTTT.

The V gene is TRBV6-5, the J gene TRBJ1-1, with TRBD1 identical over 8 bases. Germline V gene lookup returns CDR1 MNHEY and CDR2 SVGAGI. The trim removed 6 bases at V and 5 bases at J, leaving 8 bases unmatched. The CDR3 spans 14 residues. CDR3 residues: CASSRQGAQTEAFF. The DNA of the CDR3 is TGTGCCAGCAGCCGGCAGGGGGCGCAGACTGAAGCTTTCTTT.

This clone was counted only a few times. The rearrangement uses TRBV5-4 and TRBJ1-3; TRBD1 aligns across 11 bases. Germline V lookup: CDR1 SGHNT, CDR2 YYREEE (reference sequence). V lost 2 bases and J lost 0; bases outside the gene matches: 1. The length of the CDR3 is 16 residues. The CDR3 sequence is CASSFGTGGSGNTIYF. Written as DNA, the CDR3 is TGTGCCAGCAGCTTCGGGACAGGGGGCTCTGGAAACACCATATATTTT.

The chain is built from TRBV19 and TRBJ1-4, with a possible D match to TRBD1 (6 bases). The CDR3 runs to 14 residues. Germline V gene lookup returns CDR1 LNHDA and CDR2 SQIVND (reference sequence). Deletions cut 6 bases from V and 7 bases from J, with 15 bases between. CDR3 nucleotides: TGTGCCAGTAGACCTCGGGGGGGCGGTGAAAAACTGTTTTTT. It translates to CASRPRGGGEKLFF.

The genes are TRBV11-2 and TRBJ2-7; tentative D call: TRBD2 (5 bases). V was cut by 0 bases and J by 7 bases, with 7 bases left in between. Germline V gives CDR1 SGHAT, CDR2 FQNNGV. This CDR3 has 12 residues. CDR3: CASSLDRREQYF. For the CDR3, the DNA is TGTGCCAGCAGCTTAGATCGGAGGGAGCAGTACTTC.

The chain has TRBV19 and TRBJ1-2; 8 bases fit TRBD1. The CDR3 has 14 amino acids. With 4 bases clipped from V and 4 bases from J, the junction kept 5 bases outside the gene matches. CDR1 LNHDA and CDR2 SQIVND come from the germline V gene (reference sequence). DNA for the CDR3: TGTGCCAGTAGTAGCGGACAGGGCTCCTATGGCTACACCTTC. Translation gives CASSSGQGSYGYTF.

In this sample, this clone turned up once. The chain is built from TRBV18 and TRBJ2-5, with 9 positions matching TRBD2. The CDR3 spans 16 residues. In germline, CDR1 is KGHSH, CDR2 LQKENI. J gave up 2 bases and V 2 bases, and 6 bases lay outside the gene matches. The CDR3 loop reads CASSPSRLAVQETQYF. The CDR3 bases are TGTGCCAGCTCACCATCGAGACTAGCGGTGCAAGAGACCCAGTACTTC.

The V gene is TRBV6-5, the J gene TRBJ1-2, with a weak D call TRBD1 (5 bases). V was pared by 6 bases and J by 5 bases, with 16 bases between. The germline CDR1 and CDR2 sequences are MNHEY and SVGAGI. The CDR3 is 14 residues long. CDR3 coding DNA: TGTGCCAGCAGACTCCAGGGTTACGGATATGGCTACACCTTC. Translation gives CASRLQGYGYGYTF.